The rows below give T cell receptor beta chains drawn from one sample of a study of early T cells in non-severe SARS-CoV-2 infection. TCRdb independently ran MiXCR on the 5' RACE reads; one entry per CDR3 protein. The sample shows nearly 90,000 distinct CDR3 sequences, about an eighth of them seen only once. The sequencing input was whole blood. The receptors were gathered from an adult who was a healthcare worker with PCR-confirmed SARS-CoV-2 infection or an uninfected control (not recorded which). The CDR3 runs from the conserved cysteine through the conserved F or W. Each record gives: CDR3 protein, CDR3 DNA, V gene, D gene, J gene, clone size. D genes are given only for firm matches. Only part of the rows carry a size: once, few, many, or a class if the clone is expanded.

CDR3: CAIGDTDTQYF
DNA: TGTGCCATCGGAGACACAGATACGCAGTATTTT
V: TRBV10-3
D: .
J: TRBJ2-3
size: .

CDR3: CASSVSGVIDTEAFF
DNA: TGTGCCAGCAGCGTAAGCGGGGTGATTGACACTGAAGCTTTCTTT
V: TRBV28
D: .
J: TRBJ1-1
size: .

CDR3: CAGFGGPGTVSTDTQYF
DNA: TGTGCCGGATTTGGGGGCCCAGGGACAGTTAGCACAGATACGCAGTATTTT
V: TRBV27
D: TRBD1
J: TRBJ2-3
size: many

CDR3: CAWSVGQTLNQPQHF
DNA: TGTGCCTGGAGCGTAGGACAGACCCTGAATCAGCCCCAGCATTTT
V: TRBV30
D: .
J: TRBJ1-5
size: .

CDR3: CARHVPSGGPPTRQYF
DNA: TGCGCCCGCCATGTGCCTTCGGGAGGGCCTCCTACGAGGCAGTACTTC
V: TRBV5-1
D: TRBD2
J: TRBJ2-7
size: few

CDR3: CASSLTSGSVNEQFF
DNA: TGCGCCAGCAGCTTAACTAGCGGGAGTGTCAATGAGCAGTTCTTC
V: TRBV5-1
D: TRBD2
J: TRBJ2-1
size: few

CDR3: CAISRTEETQYF
DNA: TGTGCCATCAGCAGAACAGAGGAGACCCAGTACTTC
V: TRBV10-3
D: .
J: TRBJ2-5
size: .

CDR3: CASSLVGLPANTIYF
DNA: TGTGCCAGCAGCTTAGTGGGACTGCCGGCGAACACCATATATTTT
V: TRBV7-2
D: .
J: TRBJ1-3
size: .

CDR3: CASSSLAGETNYGYTF
DNA: TGTGCCAGCAGCTCGCTCGCAGGGGAAACTAACTATGGCTACACCTTC
V: TRBV7-9
D: .
J: TRBJ1-2
size: .

CDR3: CATSRDVRGDTQYF
DNA: TGTGCCACCAGCAGAGATGTACGGGGCGATACGCAGTATTTT
V: TRBV15
D: .
J: TRBJ2-3
size: few

CDR3: CASSATGNEKLFF
DNA: TGTGCCAGCAGTGCTACGGGGAATGAAAAACTGTTTTTT
V: TRBV25-1
D: .
J: TRBJ1-4
size: .

CDR3: CASSPGPGQGTYEQYF
DNA: TGTGCCAGCAGCCCCGGACCGGGACAGGGGACCTACGAGCAGTACTTC
V: TRBV5-5
D: TRBD1
J: TRBJ2-7
size: few

CDR3: CASDDPRDRRVYGYTF
DNA: TGTGCTAGTGATGACCCGCGGGACAGACGTGTCTATGGCTACACCTTC
V: TRBV12-5
D: TRBD1
J: TRBJ1-2
size: .

CDR3: CASSFQAKSYEQYF
DNA: TGTGCCAGCAGTTTCCAGGCCAAATCCTACGAGCAGTACTTC
V: TRBV28
D: .
J: TRBJ2-7
size: few

CDR3: CATSDAKGGSYNEQFF
DNA: TGTGCCACCAGTGATGCGAAGGGTGGCTCCTACAATGAGCAGTTCTTC
V: TRBV24-1
D: .
J: TRBJ2-1
size: .

CDR3: CATSYRALRTDTQYF
DNA: TGTGCCACCAGTTATAGAGCCCTACGGACAGATACGCAGTATTTT
V: TRBV24-1
D: .
J: TRBJ2-3
size: few

CDR3: CAIGGGGGYNEQFF
DNA: TGTGCCATCGGCGGCGGCGGGGGCTACAATGAGCAGTTCTTC
V: TRBV10-3
D: TRBD2
J: TRBJ2-1
size: few

CDR3: CSAAGTGFSGRAGEQFF
DNA: TGCAGTGCGGCCGGGACAGGGTTTAGCGGGAGGGCCGGGGAGCAGTTCTTC
V: TRBV20-1
D: TRBD2
J: TRBJ2-1
size: few

CDR3: CASSLRGLGNQPQHF
DNA: TGTGCCAGCAGTCTAAGAGGGTTGGGCAATCAGCCCCAGCATTTT
V: TRBV27
D: .
J: TRBJ1-5
size: .

CDR3: CASRKDPSYEQYF
DNA: TGTGCCAGCAGAAAAGACCCCTCCTACGAGCAGTACTTC
V: TRBV7-9
D: .
J: TRBJ2-7
size: .

CDR3: CASSYYGTAGYEQYF
DNA: TGTGCCAGCAGTTACTACGGGACAGCGGGATACGAGCAGTACTTC
V: TRBV6-2/TRBV6-3
D: .
J: TRBJ2-7
size: few

CDR3: CASSRRGTHNEQFF
DNA: TGTGCCAGCAGCCGTCGAGGGACGCACAATGAGCAGTTCTTC
V: TRBV27
D: .
J: TRBJ2-1
size: few

CDR3: CSARRQGQSNTEAFF
DNA: TGCAGTGCCCGAAGACAGGGACAGTCGAACACTGAAGCTTTCTTT
V: TRBV20-1
D: TRBD1
J: TRBJ1-1
size: few

CDR3: CASSPRETGELFF
DNA: TGTGCCAGCAGCCCCAGGGAGACCGGGGAGCTGTTTTTT
V: TRBV4-2
D: .
J: TRBJ2-2
size: few

CDR3: CAWSVGTSYNEQFF
DNA: TGTGCCTGGAGTGTAGGGACCAGCTACAATGAGCAGTTCTTC
V: TRBV30
D: .
J: TRBJ2-1
size: .

CDR3: CASSRGSYEQYF
DNA: TGTGCCAGCAGCCGAGGTTCCTACGAGCAGTACTTC
V: TRBV27
D: .
J: TRBJ2-7
size: .

CDR3: CASSRRLGLAPTDTQYF
DNA: TGTGCCAGCAGCCGTCGGCTTGGGCTAGCACCCACAGATACGCAGTATTTT
V: TRBV7-2
D: .
J: TRBJ2-3
size: many

CDR3: CASSPPERGYTDTQYF
DNA: TGTGCCAGCTCACCACCGGAGCGGGGGTACACAGATACGCAGTATTTT
V: TRBV18
D: TRBD2
J: TRBJ2-3
size: .

CDR3: CASSLVGDAGELFF
DNA: TGTGCCAGCAGCTTAGTCGGGGACGCCGGGGAGCTGTTTTTT
V: TRBV7-2
D: .
J: TRBJ2-2
size: .

CDR3: CSARAFRTGPNQPQHF
DNA: TGCAGTGCTAGAGCATTCAGGACAGGGCCAAATCAGCCCCAGCATTTT
V: TRBV20-1
D: TRBD1
J: TRBJ1-5
size: .